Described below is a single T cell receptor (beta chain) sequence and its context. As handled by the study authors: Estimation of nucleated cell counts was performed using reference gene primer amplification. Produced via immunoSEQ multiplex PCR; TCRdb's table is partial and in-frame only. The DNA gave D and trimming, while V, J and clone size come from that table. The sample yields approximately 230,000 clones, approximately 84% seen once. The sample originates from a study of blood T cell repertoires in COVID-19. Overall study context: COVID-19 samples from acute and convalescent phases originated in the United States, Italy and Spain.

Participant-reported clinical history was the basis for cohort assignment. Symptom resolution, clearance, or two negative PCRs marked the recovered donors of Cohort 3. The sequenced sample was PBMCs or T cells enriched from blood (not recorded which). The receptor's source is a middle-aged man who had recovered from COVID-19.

The CDR3 here is CASSAQGPLNYGYTF. The CDR3, as DNA: TGTGCCAGCAGCGCACAGGGGCCTCTTAACTATGGCTACACCTTC. The genes are TRBV28 and TRBJ1-2, with 7 bases that match TRBD1. The J segment lost 1 base and the V segment lost 6 bases, leaving 8 bases of the junction unmatched. The length of the CDR3 is 15 residues. CDR1 MDHEN and CDR2 SYDVKM come from the germline V gene.